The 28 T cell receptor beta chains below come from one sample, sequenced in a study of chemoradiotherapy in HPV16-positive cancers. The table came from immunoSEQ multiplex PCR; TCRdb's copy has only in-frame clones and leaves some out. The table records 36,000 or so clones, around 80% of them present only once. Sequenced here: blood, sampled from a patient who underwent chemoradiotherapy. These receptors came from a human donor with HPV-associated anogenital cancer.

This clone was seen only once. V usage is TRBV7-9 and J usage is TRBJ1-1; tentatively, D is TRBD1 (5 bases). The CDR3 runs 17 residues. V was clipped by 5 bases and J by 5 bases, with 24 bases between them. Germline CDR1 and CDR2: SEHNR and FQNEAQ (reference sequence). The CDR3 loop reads CASSTGGGVPVGTEAFF. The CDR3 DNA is TGTGCCAGCAGCACGGGAGGAGGGGTTCCAGTGGGGACTGAAGCTTTCTTT.

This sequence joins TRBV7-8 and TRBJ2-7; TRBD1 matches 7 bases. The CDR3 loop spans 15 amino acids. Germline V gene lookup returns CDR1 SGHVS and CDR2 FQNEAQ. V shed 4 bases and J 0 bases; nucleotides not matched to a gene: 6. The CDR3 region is CASSSRQGNSYEQYF. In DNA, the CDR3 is TGTGCCAGCAGCTCTCGACAGGGTAACTCCTACGAGCAGTACTTC.

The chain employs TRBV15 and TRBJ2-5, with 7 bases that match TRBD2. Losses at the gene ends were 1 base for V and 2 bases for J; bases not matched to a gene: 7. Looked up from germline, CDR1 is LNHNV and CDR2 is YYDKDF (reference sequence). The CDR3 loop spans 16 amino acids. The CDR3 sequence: CATSRGSGVIQETQYF. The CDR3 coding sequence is TGTGCCACCAGCAGAGGAAGCGGGGTGATACAAGAGACCCAGTACTTC.

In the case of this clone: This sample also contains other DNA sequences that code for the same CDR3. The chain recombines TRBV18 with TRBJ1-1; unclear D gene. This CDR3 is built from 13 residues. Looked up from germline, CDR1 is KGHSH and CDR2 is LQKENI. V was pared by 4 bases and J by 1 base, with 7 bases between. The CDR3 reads CASSLQKNTEAFF. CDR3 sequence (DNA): TGTGCCAGCTCACTACAGAAGAACACTGAAGCTTTCTTT.

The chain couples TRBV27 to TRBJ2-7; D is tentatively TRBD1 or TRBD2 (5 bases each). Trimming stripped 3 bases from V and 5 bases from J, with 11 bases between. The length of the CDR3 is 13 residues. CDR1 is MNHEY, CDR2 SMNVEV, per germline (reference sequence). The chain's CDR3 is CASSLRGPHEQYF. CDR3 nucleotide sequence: TGTGCCAGCAGTTTGAGGGGTCCCCACGAGCAGTACTTC.

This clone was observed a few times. As DNA, the CDR3 is TGTGCCAGCGGCCGGGACAGTCAGAACACTGAAGCTTTCTTT. It specifies CASGRDSQNTEAFF. The chain couples TRBV18 to TRBJ1-1; TRBD1 agrees at 7 bases. The CDR3 is 14 amino acids. With V trimmed by 8 bases and J by 1 base, 7 bases remained unmatched. Germline CDR1 is KGHSH and CDR2 is LQKENI.

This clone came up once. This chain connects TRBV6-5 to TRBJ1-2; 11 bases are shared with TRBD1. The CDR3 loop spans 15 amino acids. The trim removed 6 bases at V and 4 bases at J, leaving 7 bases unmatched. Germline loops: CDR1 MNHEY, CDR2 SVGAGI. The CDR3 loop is CASRPPGQGVYGYTF. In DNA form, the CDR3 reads TGTGCCAGCAGACCCCCGGGACAGGGGGTCTATGGCTACACCTTC.

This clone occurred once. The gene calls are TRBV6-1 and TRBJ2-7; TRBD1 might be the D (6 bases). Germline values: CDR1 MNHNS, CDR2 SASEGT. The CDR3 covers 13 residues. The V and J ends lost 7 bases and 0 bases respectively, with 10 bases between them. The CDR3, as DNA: TGTGCCAGCACCCGGGACAACTCCTACGAGCAGTACTTC. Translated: CASTRDNSYEQYF.

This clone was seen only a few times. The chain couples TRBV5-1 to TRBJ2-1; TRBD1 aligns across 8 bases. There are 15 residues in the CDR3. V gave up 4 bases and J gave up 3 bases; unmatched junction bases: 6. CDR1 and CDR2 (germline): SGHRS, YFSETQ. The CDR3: CASSPDRGDYNEQFF. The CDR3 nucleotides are TGCGCCAGCAGCCCCGACAGGGGAGACTACAATGAGCAGTTCTTC.

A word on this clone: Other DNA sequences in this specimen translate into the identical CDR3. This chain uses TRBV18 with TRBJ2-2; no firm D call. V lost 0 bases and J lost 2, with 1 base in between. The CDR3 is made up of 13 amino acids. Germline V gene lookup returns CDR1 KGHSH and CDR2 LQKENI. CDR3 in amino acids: CASSPPNTGELFF. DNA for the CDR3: TGTGCCAGCTCACCACCCAACACCGGGGAGCTGTTTTTT.

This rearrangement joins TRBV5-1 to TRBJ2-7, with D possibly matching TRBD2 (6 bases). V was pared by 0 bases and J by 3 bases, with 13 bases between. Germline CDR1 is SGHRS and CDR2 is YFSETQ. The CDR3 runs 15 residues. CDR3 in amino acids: CASSLGDREYYEQYF. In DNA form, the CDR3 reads TGCGCCAGCAGCTTGGGAGATCGGGAGTACTACGAGCAGTACTTC.

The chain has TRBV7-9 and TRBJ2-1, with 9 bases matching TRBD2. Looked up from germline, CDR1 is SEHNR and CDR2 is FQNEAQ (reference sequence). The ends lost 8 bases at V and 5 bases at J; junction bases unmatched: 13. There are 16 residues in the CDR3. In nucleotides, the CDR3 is TGTGCCAGCCCCCCGCTTGCGGGGGGGGACCACAATGAGCAGTTCTTC. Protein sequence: CASPPLAGGDHNEQFF.

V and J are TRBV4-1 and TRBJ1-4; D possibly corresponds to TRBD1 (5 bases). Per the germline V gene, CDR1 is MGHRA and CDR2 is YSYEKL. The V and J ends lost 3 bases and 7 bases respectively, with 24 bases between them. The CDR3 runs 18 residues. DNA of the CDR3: TGCGCCAGCAGCCAGAGACCGCCCTCGACAGTTCAGGGTGAAAAACTGTTTTTT. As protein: CASSQRPPSTVQGEKLFF.

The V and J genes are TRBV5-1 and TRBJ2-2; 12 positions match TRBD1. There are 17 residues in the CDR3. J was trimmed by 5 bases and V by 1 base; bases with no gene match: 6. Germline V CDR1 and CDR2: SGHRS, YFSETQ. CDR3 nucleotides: TGCGCCAGCAGCTTGCCTGGGACAGGGGGCTTGACCGGGGAGCTGTTTTTT. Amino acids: CASSLPGTGGLTGELFF.

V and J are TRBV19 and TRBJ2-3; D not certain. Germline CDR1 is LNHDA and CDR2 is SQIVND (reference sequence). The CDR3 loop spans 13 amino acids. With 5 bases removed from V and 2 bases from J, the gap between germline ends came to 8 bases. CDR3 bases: TGTGCCAGTAGTCAGGCAGCCACAGATACGCAGTATTTT. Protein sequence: CASSQAATDTQYF.

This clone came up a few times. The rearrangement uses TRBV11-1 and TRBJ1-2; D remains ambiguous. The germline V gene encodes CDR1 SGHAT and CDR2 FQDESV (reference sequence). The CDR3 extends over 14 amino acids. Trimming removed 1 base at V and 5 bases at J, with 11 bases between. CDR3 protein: CASSLEQNTYGYTF. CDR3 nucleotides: TGTGCCAGCAGCTTAGAACAGAATACTTATGGCTACACCTTC.

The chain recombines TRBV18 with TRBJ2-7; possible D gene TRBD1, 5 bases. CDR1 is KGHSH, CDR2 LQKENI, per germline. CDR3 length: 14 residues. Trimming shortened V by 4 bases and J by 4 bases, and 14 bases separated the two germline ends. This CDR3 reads CASSLGAGYYEQYF. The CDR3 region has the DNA TGTGCCAGCTCACTAGGCGCAGGGTATTACGAGCAGTACTTC.

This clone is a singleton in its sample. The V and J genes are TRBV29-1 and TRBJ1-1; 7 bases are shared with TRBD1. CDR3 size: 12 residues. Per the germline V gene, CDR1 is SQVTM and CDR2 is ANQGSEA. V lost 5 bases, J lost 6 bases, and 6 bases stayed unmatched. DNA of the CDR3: TGCAGCGTTCTGGGACAGACACCTGAAGCTTTCTTT. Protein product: CSVLGQTPEAFF.

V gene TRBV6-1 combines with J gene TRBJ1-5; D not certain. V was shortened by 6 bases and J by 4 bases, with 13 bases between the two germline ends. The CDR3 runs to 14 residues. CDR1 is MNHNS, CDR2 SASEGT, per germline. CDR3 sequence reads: CASREDGLNQPQHF. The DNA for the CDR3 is TGTGCCAGCAGGGAGGACGGCTTAAATCAGCCCCAGCATTTT.

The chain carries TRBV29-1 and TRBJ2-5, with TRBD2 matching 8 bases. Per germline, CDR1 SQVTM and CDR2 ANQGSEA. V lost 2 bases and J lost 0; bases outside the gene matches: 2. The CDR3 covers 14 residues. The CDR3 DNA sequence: TGCAGCGTTGAACAACTAGCGGACCAAGAGACCCAGTACTTC. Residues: CSVEQLADQETQYF.

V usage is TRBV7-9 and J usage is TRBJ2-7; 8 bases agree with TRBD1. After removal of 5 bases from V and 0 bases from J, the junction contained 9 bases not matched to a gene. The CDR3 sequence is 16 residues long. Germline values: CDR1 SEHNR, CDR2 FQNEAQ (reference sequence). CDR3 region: CASSPTQGAISYEQYF. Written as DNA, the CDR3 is TGTGCCAGCAGCCCTACTCAGGGGGCGATCTCCTACGAGCAGTACTTC.

CDR3 amino acids: CASSSHSRHKCPQTSNQPQHF. CDR3 nucleotide sequence: TGTGCCAGCAGCTCTCATAGCCGTCACAAATGTCCCCAAACTAGCAATCAGCCCCAGCATTTT. The V gene is TRBV14, the J gene TRBJ1-5, with D unresolved. CDR3 length equals 21 residues. V gave up 5 bases and J gave up 0 bases, with 29 bases separating them. Germline lookup yields CDR1 SGHDN and CDR2 FVKESK.

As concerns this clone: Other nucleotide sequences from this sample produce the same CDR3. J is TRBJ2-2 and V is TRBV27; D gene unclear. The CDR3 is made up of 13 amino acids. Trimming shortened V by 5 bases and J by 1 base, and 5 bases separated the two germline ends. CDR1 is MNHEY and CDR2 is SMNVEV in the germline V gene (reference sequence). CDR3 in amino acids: CASSLGNTGELFF. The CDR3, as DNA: TGTGCCAGCAGTCTGGGGAACACCGGGGAGCTGTTTTTT.

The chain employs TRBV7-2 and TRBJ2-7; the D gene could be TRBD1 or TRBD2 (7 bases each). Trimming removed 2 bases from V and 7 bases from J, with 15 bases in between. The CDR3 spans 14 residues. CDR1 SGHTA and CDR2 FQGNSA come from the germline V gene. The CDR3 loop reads CASSLKTGRDEQYF. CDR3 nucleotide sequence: TGTGCCAGCAGCTTAAAGACAGGGAGGGATGAGCAGTACTTC.

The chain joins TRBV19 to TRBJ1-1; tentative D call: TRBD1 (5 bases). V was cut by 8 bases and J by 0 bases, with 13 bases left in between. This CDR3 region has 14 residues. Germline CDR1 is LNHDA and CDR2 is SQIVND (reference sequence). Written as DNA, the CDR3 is TGTGCCAGTCGGGAGGGGATCCTGAACACTGAAGCTTTCTTT. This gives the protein CASREGILNTEAFF.

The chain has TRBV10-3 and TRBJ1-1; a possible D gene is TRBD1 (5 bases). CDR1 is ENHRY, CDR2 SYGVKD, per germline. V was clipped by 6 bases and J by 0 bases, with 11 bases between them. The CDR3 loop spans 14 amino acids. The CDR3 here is CAIRPRDLNTEAFF. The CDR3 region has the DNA TGTGCCATCAGACCCAGGGACCTGAACACTGAAGCTTTCTTT.

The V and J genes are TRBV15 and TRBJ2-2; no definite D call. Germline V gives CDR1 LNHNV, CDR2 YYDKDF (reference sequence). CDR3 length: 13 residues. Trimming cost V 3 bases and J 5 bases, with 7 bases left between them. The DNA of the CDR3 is TGTGCCACCAGCAGTGGAAATACCGGGGAGCTGTTTTTT. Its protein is CATSSGNTGELFF.

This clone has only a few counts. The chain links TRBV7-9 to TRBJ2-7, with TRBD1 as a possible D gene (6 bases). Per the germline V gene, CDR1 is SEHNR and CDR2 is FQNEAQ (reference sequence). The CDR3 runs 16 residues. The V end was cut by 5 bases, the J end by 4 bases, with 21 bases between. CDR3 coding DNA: TGTGCCAGCAGCATACCGAGAGGACAGCAATCATACGAGCAGTACTTC. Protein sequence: CASSIPRGQQSYEQYF.